The entry below describes one T cell receptor beta chain. The target of this receptor is not known. Per-base qualities were not stored, and no clone one base away is much larger. This entry is derived from a study of blood T cell repertoires in COVID-19 (dated by TCRdb to 2020 to 2022). In the study overall: Samples covering the acute and convalescent phases of COVID-19 were provided by collaborators in the United States, Italy and Spain. The prospective study material was composed of cDNA or gDNA derived from T cells, B-cell-depleted T cells, or PBMCs. Deeply sampled blood TCRbeta repertoires from subjects exposed to, actively infected with, or recovered from COVID-19 were included in the dataset. The repertoires were released in a freely available public database meant as a resource for research on the immune response to SARS-CoV-2. Samples were obtained from the ongoing ImmuneRACE study (first 160 participants) and from over 1,000 subjects provided by 6 global collaborators. A de-identified subject ID, COVID-19 status, age in years and sex were almost always included in the sample metadata. Where available, HLA class I and class II types were taken from metadata supplied by the sample provider and were not determined by assay-based typing.

The immunoSEQ Assay, a bias-controlled multiplex PCR, was used to amplify TCRbeta CDR3 regions from genomic DNA. On the study's bioinformatics: The number of nucleated cells in each sample was estimated by amplification of reference gene primers within the assay. To quantify the absolute abundance of each unique TCRbeta CDR3 rearrangement, sequence reads were collapsed and filtered. For each sample, productive Simpson clonality was calculated by taking the square root of Simpson's diversity index across productive rearrangements. Not all clones reach the TCRdb copy of this immuneACCESS table, which keeps in-frame sequences only. Checked studies attribute under half of the gap to unresolved V genes and leave the rest unexplained. V and J calls and clone size are given by that table; D and trimming were obtained from the DNA. This sample comprises hundreds of thousands of clones, around four fifths of them detected only once. The top ten hold 15% to 20% of the sample.

The germline V gene gives CDR1 as MNHEY and CDR2 as SVGAGI. V sheds 6 bases and J sheds 3 bases, leaving 15 bases between their ends. Reading from cysteine to phenylalanine, the CDR3 counts 14 amino acids. Just CDR3 DNA is preserved here, 42 bases in frame from base 1. The paper as a whole reports these results and caveats: How much clinical and demographic metadata was included differed by source and by participant, and the metadata was provided uncurated.

Whole blood was collected in K2EDTA tubes by collaborating institutions according to the institutions' own protocols. Collaborator samples were shipped for TCRbeta analysis as frozen whole blood, isolated PBMCs, or DNA extracted from either sample type. The source is a man aged 25 to 45 with active or convalescent COVID-19. The V gene is TRBV6-5 and the J gene is TRBJ2-7; the D gene is possibly TRBD2, with 7 bases matching. The source material was peripheral blood. This receptor has the CDR3 CASSPYRDYYEQYF. At the DNA level, the sequence is TGTGCCAGCAGCCCGTACAGGGACTACTACGAGCAGTACTTC.